This T cell receptor (beta chain) was sequenced for a study of blood T cell repertoires in COVID-19. Study at large: Sources were T cells, B-cell-depleted T cells, or PBMCs; the material itself was cDNA or gDNA.

V was clipped by 1 base and J by 6 bases; unmatched bases: 7. The CDR3 loop spans 18 amino acids. CDR1 SNHLY and CDR2 FYNNEI come from the germline V gene. Authors' methods: Researchers report that nucleated cell counts were estimated from reference gene primer amplification. Sequencing was performed with immunoSEQ multiplex PCR; in TCRdb, only in-frame clones are kept and a portion is missing. V and J calls and clone size are as listed in that table; D and trimming were resolved from the DNA. Of 130,000 to 150,000 clones in the sample, 80% to 90% were seen once. What was sequenced was peripheral blood. This receptor was identified in a woman aged 55-75 years with COVID-19, enrolled during active disease. V gene TRBV2 combines with J gene TRBJ2-3; 16 bases align to TRBD2. CDR3 loop: CASSEVGLAGGQVDTQYF. In DNA, the CDR3 is TGTGCCAGCAGTGAAGTGGGACTAGCGGGGGGGCAGGTTGATACGCAGTATTTT.